These T cell receptor beta chains were read from a single sample in a study of CD8+CD57+ T cells in acquired aplastic anemia. A single record per CDR3 protein comes from TCRdb applying MiXCR to the reads. The sample carries 400,000 to 600,000 distinct CDR3 sequences, over 25% recorded once. Sequencing used sorted CD4+, CD8+, or CD8+CD57+ T cells (not recorded which) from PBMCs. Every receptor here comes from a human donor with aplastic anemia. CDR3s include the opening cysteine and the closing phenylalanine or tryptophan. D genes are given only for firm matches. The listing skips clone size in some rows; elsewhere it reads once, few, many or a size class.

. TRBJ1-5 TRBV11-2 few CASSLETGTRGSNQPQHF TGTGCCAGCAGCTTAGAAACCGGGACTCGGGGTAGCAATCAGCCCCAGCATTTT
TRBD2 TRBJ2-5 TRBV15 many CATSRDRTSETQYF TGTGCCACCAGCAGGGATCGGACTAGCGAGACCCAGTACTTC
. TRBJ2-3 TRBV20-1 . CSARDQESDTQYF TGCAGTGCTAGAGATCAGGAGTCAGATACGCAGTATTTT
. TRBJ2-2 TRBV20-1 few CSAYPSNTGELFF TGCAGTGCATACCCATCGAACACCGGGGAGCTGTTTTTT
. TRBJ2-5 TRBV7-7 many CASSFLASPETQYF TGTGCTAGCAGCTTTTTAGCATCCCCCGAGACCCAGTACTTC
. TRBJ2-7 TRBV3-1 . CASSPYYFHGSYEQYF TGTGCCAGCAGCCCCTACTACTTTCACGGTAGCTACGAGCAGTACTTC
. TRBJ1-5 TRBV19 many CAWSVGSKQPQHF TGTGCCTGGAGTGTGGGCTCAAAACAGCCCCAGCATTTT
TRBD2 TRBJ2-4 TRBV7-2 . CASSFALAGGGDIQYF TGTGCCAGCAGCTTTGCACTAGCGGGAGGCGGAGACATTCAGTACTTC
. TRBJ1-4 TRBV12-3/TRBV12-4 . CASRRAGEKLFF TGTGCCAGCAGGAGGGCGGGTGAAAAACTGTTTTTT
. TRBJ2-1 TRBV11-1 . CASSFGWGLTYEQFF TGTGCCAGCAGCTTTGGCTGGGGCCTCACCTATGAGCAGTTCTTC
. TRBJ1-5 TRBV2 many CASNKGPSTQPQHF TGTGCCAGCAATAAGGGACCTAGCACTCAGCCCCAGCATTTT
. TRBJ2-2 TRBV20-1 . CSASLLAFGELFF TGCAGTGCTAGCCTCCTAGCTTTCGGGGAGCTGTTTTTT
TRBD1 TRBJ1-2 TRBV19 once CASSPDRGVGYGYTF TGTGCCAGTAGTCCGGACAGGGGAGTGGGCTATGGCTACACCTTC
TRBD1 TRBJ1-5 TRBV19 few CASSIGGQGYNQPQHF TGTGCCAGTAGTATAGGGGGACAGGGGTACAATCAGCCCCAGCATTTT
TRBD1 TRBJ1-1 TRBV6-5 . CASAYRGDTEAFF TGTGCCAGCGCCTACAGGGGTGACACTGAAGCTTTCTTT
. TRBJ2-3 TRBV20-1 . CSADPGQQYF TGCAGTGCCGACCCGGGACAGCAGTATTTT
TRBD1 TRBJ1-1 TRBV20-1 . CSARQGAGNTEAFF TGCAGTGCTCGACAGGGGGCAGGGAACACTGAAGCTTTCTTT
TRBD1 TRBJ2-6 TRBV5-1 few CASSSPDRGRAGANVLTF TGCGCCAGCAGCTCCCCGGACAGGGGGCGTGCTGGGGCCAACGTCCTGACTTTC
. TRBJ1-1 TRBV29-1 once CSASQADTEAFF TGCAGCGCAAGCCAGGCGGACACTGAAGCTTTCTTT
. TRBJ1-5 TRBV19 many CASRDSPVVGQPQHF TGTGCCAGTAGGGACTCTCCAGTCGTTGGTCAGCCCCAGCATTTT
TRBD1 TRBJ1-2 TRBV19 . CASETGQGGYTF TGTGCCAGTGAAACGGGACAGGGTGGCTACACCTTC
. TRBJ2-7 TRBV2 many CASNRQSHEQYF TGTGCCAGCAACCGACAGTCCCACGAGCAGTACTTC